This T cell receptor (beta chain) derives from a study of shared clonotypes between healthy human individuals. Study at large: Aged 18 to 49, the donors were a couple of women and a few men.

The ends lost 5 bases at V and 2 bases at J; junction bases unmatched: 2. CDR1 and CDR2 (germline): MNHNY, SVGAGI (reference sequence). CDR3 length equals 14 residues. Clones were read by immunoSEQ multiplex PCR, and TCRdb kept only the in-frame ones, dropping some. The profile covers around 2.3 million clones, with 90% to 96% appearing a single time and 0.13% taken by the ten largest. Naive CD45RA+ and memory CD45RA-negative subsets were split from CD4+ cells. Sequenced sample: naive CD4+ T cells sorted from blood. As for subset: CD45RA+ positively selected. The chain carries TRBV6-6 and TRBJ1-2; 10 nucleotides align to TRBD1. This clonotype originated in a man aged 18 to 35 in good health. The CDR3 loop reads CASSAGQGNYGYTF. The CDR3 DNA follows: TGTGCCAGCAGTGCGGGACAGGGGAACTATGGCTACACCTTC.